Listed here is a single TCR beta chain. Its antigen is undetermined. Time point in this sample: peripheral blood 6 weeks after treatment start. Locally advanced or metastatic urothelial carcinoma was present in patients. Sequencing was performed with immunoSEQ multiplex PCR; in TCRdb, only in-frame clones are kept and a portion is missing. In the table there are some 50,000 clones, over 75% of which are singletons. The data originate from a study of PD-L1 blockade in urothelial cancer. Whole-study context: Blood yielded a median of about 140,000 T cells per sample.

Notes on the study in general: Durable-benefit cases showed more tumor-associated blood clone expansion at 3 weeks.

The sequence came from a man aged 45 to 65 with urothelial cancer. The starting material was PBMCs, obtained around atezolizumab (anti-PD-L1) treatment.

The CDR3 sequence: CASSSDGTGAYEQYF. The DNA of the CDR3 is TGTGCCAGTAGTAGCGATGGGACAGGGGCCTACGAGCAGTACTTC. This chain joins TRBV19 and TRBJ2-7, with 10 bases lining up with TRBD1. Unmatched junction bases numbered 5, after V lost 4 bases and J lost 2 bases. The germline gives CDR1 LNHDA, CDR2 SQIVND (reference sequence). This CDR3 is built from 15 residues. Full variable domain (remainder filled in from reference TRBV19 and TRBJ2-7): DGGITQSPKYLFRKEGQNVTLSCEQNLNHDAMYWYRQDPGQGLRLIYYSQIVNDFQKGDIAEGYSVSREKKESFPLTVTSAQKNPTAFYLCASSSDGTGAYEQYFGPGTRLTVT.